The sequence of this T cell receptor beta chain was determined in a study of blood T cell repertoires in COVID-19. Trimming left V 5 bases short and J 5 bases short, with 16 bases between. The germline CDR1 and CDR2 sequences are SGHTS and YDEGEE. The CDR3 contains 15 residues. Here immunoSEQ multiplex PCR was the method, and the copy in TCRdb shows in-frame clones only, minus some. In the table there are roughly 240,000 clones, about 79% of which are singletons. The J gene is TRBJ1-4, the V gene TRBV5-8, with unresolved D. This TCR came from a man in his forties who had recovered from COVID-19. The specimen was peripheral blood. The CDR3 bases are TGTGCCAGCAGTTTACGAGGCCTCTTAAATGAAAAACTGTTTTTT. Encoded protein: CASSLRGLLNEKLFF.